The next 27 T cell receptor beta chains were all read from a single sample in a study of T cell responses to AZD1222 COVID-19 vaccine. Sequenced by immunoSEQ multiplex PCR; TCRdb stores in-frame clones only, minus some. The sample records 95,000 to 110,000 clones, 88% being singletons. The sequenced sample was peripheral blood, obtained on day 0 of AZD1222 vaccination. These TCRs come from an adult in good health.

The rearrangement uses TRBV19 and TRBJ2-1; 8 bases are shared with TRBD1. V gave up 3 bases and J gave up 4 bases; unmatched junction bases: 5. The CDR3 is 15 amino acids. Germline V gives CDR1 LNHDA, CDR2 SQIVND (reference sequence). CDR3 sequence: CASSMNRDRYNEQFF. For the CDR3, the DNA is TGTGCCAGTAGTATGAACCGGGACAGGTACAATGAGCAGTTCTTC. The whole variable domain, filled in from reference TRBV19 and TRBJ2-1, reads DGGITQSPKYLFRKEGQNVTLSCEQNLNHDAMYWYRQDPGQGLRLIYYSQIVNDFQKGDIAEGYSVSREKKESFPLTVTSAQKNPTAFYLCASSMNRDRYNEQFFGPGTRLTVL.

This rearrangement joins TRBV7-2 to TRBJ2-7; no clear D. The germline gives CDR1 SGHTA, CDR2 FQGNSA. This CDR3 has 12 residues. V was pared by 1 base and J by 6 bases, with 7 bases between. CDR3 DNA: TGTGCCAGCAGCTTAGGGGGTAGCGAGCAGTACTTC. As protein: CASSLGGSEQYF.

The rearrangement uses TRBV7-8 and TRBJ1-2; D ambiguous. This CDR3 contains 15 residues. The germline V gene has CDR1 SGHVS and CDR2 FQNEAQ. Trimming took off 2 bases at V and 0 bases at J, with 10 bases between the two ends. The CDR3 sequence: CASSLMITSNYGYTF. The DNA for the CDR3 is TGTGCCAGCAGCTTAATGATTACCTCTAACTATGGCTACACCTTC. The full variable domain, with the rest looked up from reference TRBV7-8 and TRBJ1-2, is GAGVSQSPRYKVAKRGQDVALRCDPISGHVSLFWYQQALGQGPEFLTYFQNEAQLDKSGLPSDRFFAERPEGSVSTLKIQRTQQEDSAVYLCASSLMITSNYGYTFGSGTRLTVV.

The chain has TRBV6-5 and TRBJ1-1; tentative D call: TRBD1 (5 bases). Trimming removed 0 bases at V and 0 bases at J, with 8 bases between. Germline lookup yields CDR1 MNHEY and CDR2 SVGAGI. CDR3 length: 15 residues. In DNA, the CDR3 is TGTGCCAGCAGTTACTCGACAGCTATGAACACTGAAGCTTTCTTT. It specifies CASSYSTAMNTEAFF.

The V and J genes are TRBV5-1 and TRBJ1-4; TRBD1 might be the D (5 bases). Germline CDR1 is SGHRS and CDR2 is YFSETQ. CDR3 length equals 16 residues. The V end lost 1 base, the J end lost 5 bases, and 15 bases lay between the germline ends. This CDR3 is CASSLSSQGPNEKLFF. DNA of the CDR3: TGCGCCAGCAGCTTGTCTTCTCAGGGCCCAAATGAAAAACTGTTTTTT.

The CDR3 protein is CASSFGSLGNTIYF. The CDR3 region has the DNA TGTGCCAGCAGCTTCGGAAGCCTCGGAAACACCATATATTTT. J is TRBJ1-3 and V is TRBV7-2, with unresolved D. Trimming stripped 3 bases from V and 4 bases from J, with 10 bases between. CDR3 length: 14 residues. Germline CDR1 reads SGHTA; CDR2 reads FQGNSA.

The chain couples TRBV14 to TRBJ1-1; the D is unclear. Trimming pared 6 bases from V and 8 bases from J, leaving 16 bases between. Germline CDR1 SGHDN, CDR2 FVKESK. This CDR3 comprises 13 residues. Here the CDR3 reads CASSPVEVREAFF. In DNA, the CDR3 is TGTGCCAGCAGTCCCGTCGAGGTGAGAGAAGCTTTCTTT.

This clone came up a few times. The V gene is TRBV2, the J gene TRBJ2-7; 7 nucleotides agree with TRBD2. Germline CDR1 and CDR2: SNHLY and FYNNEI. The junction had 6 bases not matched to a gene; V was cut back by 11 bases and J by 2 bases. CDR3 length: 12 residues. CDR3 sequence (DNA): TGTGCCGGGGGGGGTACGGCCTACGAGCAGTACTTC. It codes for CAGGGTAYEQYF.

The rearrangement uses TRBV19 and TRBJ2-1, with TRBD2 as a possible D gene (6 bases). V lost 3 bases and J lost 5, with 29 bases in between. This CDR3 comprises 20 residues. The V gene's germline CDR1 is LNHDA and CDR2 SQIVND (reference sequence). CDR3: CASSIRGTQNKRRTNNEQFF. The DNA of the CDR3 is TGTGCCAGTAGTATCCGCGGGACGCAGAATAAGAGACGGACCAACAATGAGCAGTTCTTC.

The genes are TRBV28 and TRBJ1-2; the D gene is possibly TRBD1 (6 bases). This CDR3 is built from 14 residues. Germline V CDR1 and CDR2: MDHEN, SYDVKM. Trimming left V 6 bases short and J 6 bases short, with 17 bases between. For the CDR3, the DNA is TGTGCCAGCAGGACCCTAGGGGGGTCTAATGGCTACACCTTC. Translation: CASRTLGGSNGYTF.

V gene TRBV7-9 combines with J gene TRBJ2-7; D possibly corresponds to TRBD2 (5 bases). The length of the CDR3 is 15 residues. CDR1 and CDR2 (germline): SEHNR, FQNEAQ (reference sequence). Trimming shortened V by 2 bases and J by 4 bases, and 15 bases separated the two germline ends. CDR3 bases: TGTGCCAGCAGCTTAATTTCGGGAAGGGTGTACGAGCAGTACTTC. It encodes CASSLISGRVYEQYF.

V usage is TRBV20-1 and J usage is TRBJ2-1, with 12 bases aligning to TRBD2. CDR1 is DFQATT and CDR2 is SNEGSKA in the germline V gene (reference sequence). This CDR3 has 14 amino acids. V was pared by 3 bases and J by 7 bases, with 4 bases of the junction left unmatched. The chain's CDR3 is CSASPTSGSNEQFF. The CDR3 DNA is TGCAGTGCTAGTCCGACTAGCGGGAGTAATGAGCAGTTCTTC.

The chain has TRBV19 and TRBJ1-4; D gene ambiguous. The CDR3 covers 13 residues. Trimming left V 7 bases short and J 8 bases short, with 14 bases between. CDR1 is LNHDA, CDR2 SQIVND, per germline (reference sequence). In DNA form, the CDR3 reads TGTGCCAGTATGAGAAGGTCAGGAGAAAAACTGTTTTTT. Its translation: CASMRRSGEKLFF.

V and J are TRBV28 and TRBJ2-1, with D uncertain. Germline values: CDR1 MDHEN, CDR2 SYDVKM. This CDR3 region has 16 residues. Trimming stripped 3 bases from V and 3 bases from J, with 15 bases between. The CDR3 nucleotides are TGTGCCAGCAGTTTTCCCGTTGGGCGGAGCTACAATGAGCAGTTCTTC. Translation: CASSFPVGRSYNEQFF.

The chain uses TRBV3-1 (or the pseudogene TRBV3-2) and TRBJ2-1, with D perhaps matching TRBD1 (6 bases). This CDR3 spans 14 amino acids. Germline CDR1 and CDR2: LGHDT and YNNKEL (reference sequence). Trimming pared 5 bases from V and 6 bases from J, leaving 14 bases between. CDR3 sequence reads: CASSYGQPTNEQFF. The CDR3 DNA reads TGTGCCAGCAGCTACGGACAGCCGACCAATGAGCAGTTCTTC.

The chain couples TRBV7-2 to TRBJ1-2; D gene ambiguous. CDR1 SGHTA and CDR2 FQGNSA come from the germline V gene. V shed 4 bases and J shed 6 bases, with 18 bases lying between them. The CDR3 runs to 15 residues. CDR3 residues: CASSSYQAGPDGYTF. In DNA, the CDR3 is TGTGCCAGCAGCTCCTATCAGGCGGGTCCGGATGGCTACACCTTC.

The chain links TRBV9 to TRBJ1-2, with a possible D match to TRBD1 (6 bases). From germline, CDR1 is SGDLS and CDR2 YYNGEE. The ends were cut back, 3 bases at V and 8 bases at J, with 11 bases in the middle. CDR3 length: 12 residues. CDR3 in amino acids: CASSAVGGGYTF. The CDR3 DNA follows: TGTGCCAGCAGCGCAGTCGGGGGCGGCTACACCTTC.

This chain links TRBV6-1 with TRBJ1-1; no firm D call. The CDR3 length is 13 residues. The germline CDR1 and CDR2 sequences are MNHNS and SASEGT. Trimming left V 2 bases short and J 1 base short, with 5 bases between. As DNA, the CDR3 is TGTGCCAGCAGTGAACCAGGGAACACTGAAGCTTTCTTT. Translation: CASSEPGNTEAFF.

V usage is TRBV2 and J usage is TRBJ1-6; 7 bases map to TRBD1. The junction had 5 bases not matched to a gene; V was cut back by 2 bases and J by 10 bases. Germline loops: CDR1 SNHLY, CDR2 FYNNEI. The CDR3 extends over 14 amino acids. CDR3 region: CASSERQGSSPLHF. The CDR3 nucleotides read TGTGCCAGCAGTGAACGACAGGGAAGCTCACCCCTCCACTTT. Drawing the rest from reference TRBV2 and TRBJ1-6, the complete variable domain is EPEVTQTPSHQVTQMGQEVILRCVPISNHLYFYWYRQILGQKVEFLVSFYNNEISEKSEIFDDQFSVERPDGSNFTLKIRSTKLEDSAMYFCASSERQGSSPLHFGNGTRLTVT.

This chain links TRBV7-9 with TRBJ1-5; 8 bases agree with TRBD1. Germline V gene data show CDR1 as SEHNR and CDR2 as FQNEAQ (reference sequence). This CDR3 is built from 15 residues. V dropped 5 bases and J dropped 4; count of bases not matched to a gene: 7. CDR3 DNA sequence: TGTGCCAGCAGCGCATCGACAGGGGCGAATCAGCCCCAGCATTTT. Translating gives CASSASTGANQPQHF.

The V call is TRBV2, the J call TRBJ1-1; D unclear. This CDR3 region has 13 residues. Germline V gene lookup returns CDR1 SNHLY and CDR2 FYNNEI. V gave up 4 bases and J gave up 1 base, with 7 bases separating them. The CDR3 is CASSVGGNTEAFF. CDR3 DNA sequence: TGTGCCAGCAGTGTGGGCGGGAACACTGAAGCTTTCTTT.

This chain's CDR3 is CASSSRQKETQYF. CDR3 sequence (DNA): TGTGCCAGTAGTTCCCGACAGAAAGAGACCCAGTACTTC. This chain connects TRBV19 to TRBJ2-5, with D possibly being TRBD1 (5 bases). The CDR3 totals 13 residues. Germline CDR1 is LNHDA and CDR2 is SQIVND (reference sequence). The germline V and J ends were trimmed by 5 bases and 3 bases, with 10 bases remaining between them.

The chain carries TRBV7-3 and TRBJ2-1; no reliable D call. The length of the CDR3 is 14 residues. Germline lookup yields CDR1 SGHTA and CDR2 FQGTGA. Trimming pared 2 bases from V and 4 bases from J, leaving 9 bases between. This CDR3 reads CASSLEAEYNEQFF. Here the CDR3 DNA reads TGTGCCAGCAGCTTAGAGGCGGAATACAATGAGCAGTTCTTC. Looking up the rest from reference TRBV7-3 and TRBJ2-1 gives the full variable domain: GAGVSQTPSNKVTEKGKYVELRCDPISGHTALYWYRQSLGQGPEFLIYFQGTGAADDSGLPNDRFFAVRPEGSVSTLKIQRTERGDSAVYLCASSLEAEYNEQFFGPGTRLTVL.

This chain uses TRBV18 with TRBJ1-5; D call uncertain. V dropped 3 bases and J dropped 3 bases, with 12 bases sitting between them. The length of the CDR3 is 15 residues. The germline V gene has CDR1 KGHSH and CDR2 LQKENI. The CDR3 bases are TGTGCCAGCTCACCTACGACGACTCTCAATCAGCCCCAGCATTTT. Translating gives CASSPTTTLNQPQHF. Combining the CDR3 with reference TRBV18 and TRBJ1-5 gives the whole variable domain NAGVMQNPRHLVRRRGQEARLRCSPMKGHSHVYWYRQLPEEGLKFMVYLQKENIIDESGMPKERFSAEFPKEGPSILRIQQVVRGDSAAYFCASSPTTTLNQPQHFGDGTRLSIL.

This chain connects TRBV19 to TRBJ1-2, with a tentative D call TRBD1 (5 bases). Germline-derived CDR1 and CDR2 are LNHDA and SQIVND (reference sequence). This CDR3 comprises 15 residues. V was cut by 10 bases and J by 8 bases, with 26 bases left in between. This CDR3 reads CATQVNPQGLRGYTF. DNA for the CDR3: TGTGCCACCCAAGTAAACCCCCAGGGCCTGAGAGGCTACACCTTC.

The rearrangement joins TRBV21-1 to TRBJ2-7; TRBD1 is the table's D call and was not checked against the DNA. TRBV21-1 is designated a pseudogene. The CDR3 has 17 amino acids. The CDR3 here is CASSNVAGAFLAYEQYF. CDR3 bases: TGTGCCAGCAGCAATGTGGCAGGGGCGTTCTTAGCCTACGAGCAGTACTTC.

The chain combines TRBV11-2 with TRBJ2-7, with 10 bases that match TRBD1. The germline V gene has CDR1 SGHAT and CDR2 FQNNGV. Germline trimming cut 3 bases from V and 5 bases from J; bases unmatched to any gene: 4. The CDR3 has 14 amino acids. CDR3 coding DNA: TGTGCCAGCAGCTTGGGGACAGGGGTGAACGAGCAGTACTTC. Its translation: CASSLGTGVNEQYF. The whole variable domain, remainder taken from reference TRBV11-2 and TRBJ2-7, is EAGVAQSPRYKIIEKRQSVAFWCNPISGHATLYWYQQILGQGPKLLIQFQNNGVVDDSQLPKDRFSAERLKGVDSTLKIQPAKLEDSAVYLCASSLGTGVNEQYFGPGTRLTVT.